This paragraph covers one T cell receptor beta chain sequence. The authors' processing: Reference gene primer amplification gave nucleated cell count estimates. Measured with immunoSEQ multiplex PCR; TCRdb has only the in-frame clones, and not every one. V, J and clone size are those of that table, while D and trimming were read from the DNA. The data show some 140,000 clones, approximately 78% seen once. These data originate in a study of blood T cell repertoires in COVID-19. For the study at large: Specimens from acute and convalescent COVID-19 originated in the United States, Italy and Spain. PBMCs, B-cell-depleted T cells, or T cells were the source of the cDNA or gDNA that made up the material.

Deletions cut 6 bases from V and 4 bases from J, with 10 bases between. This CDR3 comprises 13 residues. Material for sequencing was peripheral blood. The sequence was collected from a man aged 60 to 69 who had recovered from COVID-19. V usage is TRBV12-3 or TRBV12-4 and J usage is TRBJ1-5; possibly TRBD1 for D (6 bases). As DNA, the CDR3 is TGTGCCAGCAGGGCAACAGGGAATCAGCCCCAGCATTTT. Residues: CASRATGNQPQHF.